Listed below are T cell receptor beta chains from one sample, sequenced in a study of shared clonotypes between healthy human individuals. Measured with immunoSEQ multiplex PCR; TCRdb has only the in-frame clones, and not every one. The sample records about 600,000 clones, more than 95% being singletons. The sample taken for sequencing was naive CD4+ T cells sorted from blood. The receptor source for this set is a woman between 25 and 40 years old in good health. Both conserved end residues are part of each CDR3. The size of a clone is reported for some rows only, either as once, few or many, or as a class for expanded clones.

j_gene,abundance,v_gene,CDR3aa
TRBJ2-7,once,TRBV7-9,CASTHTSGASYEQYF
TRBJ1-1,NA,TRBV5-8,CASSFFLGKNTEAFF
TRBJ2-7,NA,TRBV28,CASSLSGTSGYEQYF
TRBJ1-1,NA,TRBV10-2,CASSPVRGYGEAFF
TRBJ1-5,NA,TRBV28,CASSLSGSYVPPQHF
TRBJ2-1,NA,TRBV5-1,CASSSDNEQFF
TRBJ2-6,NA,TRBV7-8,CASPLGIPPPHSGANVLTF
TRBJ1-1,NA,TRBV2,CASRWDRAESEAFF
TRBJ2-1,NA,TRBV18,CASSPGTGSNEQFF
TRBJ1-1,once,TRBV29-1,CSVVPNREGTEAFF
TRBJ2-2,NA,TRBV5-1,CASSILTGATGELFF
TRBJ2-2,NA,TRBV7-2,CASSPQTSEFTGELFF
TRBJ2-1,NA,TRBV2,CASIGTSGDYNEQFF
TRBJ1-1,NA,TRBV6-5,CASSYTGHAEAFF
TRBJ1-2,NA,TRBV28,CASRLGQLFGYTF
TRBJ2-2,NA,TRBV6-1,CASSEQPTANTGELFF
TRBJ1-4,NA,TRBV28,CASSPSDRGNEKLFF
TRBJ2-7,NA,TRBV9,CASSVVSLAGEDEQYF
TRBJ2-1,NA,TRBV10-3,CAISAGTSLPTQFF
TRBJ2-5,NA,TRBV5-1,CASSPWTSGDQETQYF
TRBJ2-7,NA,TRBV5-1,CASKDSYEQYF
TRBJ1-3,NA,TRBV2,CASRGQISGNTIYF
TRBJ2-3,once,TRBV11-3,CASSLGRWARTDTQYF
TRBJ2-3,NA,TRBV7-9,CASSFNRIQSTDTQYF
TRBJ2-3,NA,TRBV10-1,CASSAVPGGLSDTQYF
TRBJ1-1,NA,TRBV7-6,CASSPFPQNTEAFF
TRBJ1-2,once,TRBV28,CASSLDAPHGYTF
TRBJ1-1,once,TRBV28,CATNSQGAEAFF
TRBJ2-4,NA,TRBV11-2,CASSLEGRTKNIQYF
TRBJ2-7,NA,TRBV28,CASTPGTLHEQYF
TRBJ2-7,NA,TRBV2,CASSEALWRGEQYF
TRBJ1-2,NA,TRBV28,CASSLGRGTNYGYTF
TRBJ2-2,few,TRBV19,CASSPLAGAGELFF
TRBJ2-3,NA,TRBV6-6,CASSPSAGITDTQYF
TRBJ1-1,NA,TRBV5-1,CASSLPGEGRTEAFF
TRBJ1-1,NA,TRBV5-6,CASSLEWRGNTEAFF
TRBJ2-7,NA,TRBV28,CASGTGGYEQYF
TRBJ2-3,NA,TRBV2,CASSEALPTDTQYF
TRBJ1-2,NA,TRBV28,CASSSGQANYGYTF
TRBJ1-3,NA,TRBV10-3,CAISVGQGNTIYF
TRBJ2-5,NA,TRBV5-8,CASSIGPGHQTQYF
TRBJ2-1,NA,TRBV11-3,CASSERPGTSGNNEQFF
TRBJ2-5,NA,TRBV19,CASSLTRDRVYF
TRBJ2-5,once,TRBV28,CASSLWGQGLETQYF
TRBJ2-1,NA,TRBV9,CASSGTSGSSYNEQFF